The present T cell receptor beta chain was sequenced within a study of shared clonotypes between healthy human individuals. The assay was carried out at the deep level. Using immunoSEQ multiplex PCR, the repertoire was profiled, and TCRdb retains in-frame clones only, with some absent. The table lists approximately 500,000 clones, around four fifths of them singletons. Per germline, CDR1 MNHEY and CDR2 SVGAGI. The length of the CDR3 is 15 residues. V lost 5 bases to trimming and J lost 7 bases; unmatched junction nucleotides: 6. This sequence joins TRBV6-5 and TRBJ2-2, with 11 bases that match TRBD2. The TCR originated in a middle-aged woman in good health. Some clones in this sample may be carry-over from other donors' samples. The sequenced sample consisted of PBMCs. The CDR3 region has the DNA TGTGCCAGCAGTCAACTAGCGGGAGTATTCGGGGAGCTGTTTTTT. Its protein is CASSQLAGVFGELFF.